The entry below gives a single T cell receptor beta chain sequence along with its context. The target antigen is unknown. Through a sample-barcoded 5' primer and a J-beta primer mix, a second PCR was run for roughly 6 to 12 cycles. A tag from a template-switch adaptor with 12 random nucleotides marked each cDNA molecule. MiXCR was run by TCRdb on the 5' RACE reads, yielding one entry per CDR3 protein. The sample has fewer than 950,000 distinct CDR3 sequences; about 53% are singletons. The data derive from a study of blood T cells in healthy people across ages. This CDR3 spans 14 amino acids. Trimming removed 1 base from V and 10 bases from J, with 14 bases in between. Germline V CDR1 and CDR2: SGHVS, FNYEAQ. Study-level findings and limits: Changes seen in expanded clonotypes were possibly confounded by donor CMV status left unknown.

The specimen was blood. The receptor was derived from a man older than 75 in good health. This chain joins TRBV7-6 and TRBJ2-1; D call uncertain. CDR3 residues: CASSLEARSEEQFF. DNA of the CDR3: TGTGCCAGCAGCTTAGAGGCTAGGAGCGAGGAGCAGTTCTTC.